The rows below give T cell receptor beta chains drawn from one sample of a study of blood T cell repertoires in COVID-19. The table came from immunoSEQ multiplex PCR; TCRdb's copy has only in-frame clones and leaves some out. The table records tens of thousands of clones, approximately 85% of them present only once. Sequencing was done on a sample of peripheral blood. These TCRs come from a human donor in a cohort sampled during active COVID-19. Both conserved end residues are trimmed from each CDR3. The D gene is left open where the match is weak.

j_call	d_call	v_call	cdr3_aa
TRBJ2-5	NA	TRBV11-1	ASSLEAQKETQY
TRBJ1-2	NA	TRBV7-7	ASSLGLDYGYT
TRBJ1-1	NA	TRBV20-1	SASPYMNTEAF
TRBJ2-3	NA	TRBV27	ASSFRGPGDTQY
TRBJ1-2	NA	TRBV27	ASSPQWNYGYT
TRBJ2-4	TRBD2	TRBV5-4	ASREGRGGNIQY
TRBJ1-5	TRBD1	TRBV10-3	AISGQGINQPQH
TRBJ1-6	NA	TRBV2	ASSPQGINNSPLH
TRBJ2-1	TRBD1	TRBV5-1	ASSFGQGFDEQF
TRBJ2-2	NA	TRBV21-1	ASSKGTSGGCANTGELF
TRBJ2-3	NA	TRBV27	ASSPRGGDTQY
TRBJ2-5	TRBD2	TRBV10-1	ASSESPAGEETQY